A selection of T cell receptor beta chains follows, all from one sample in a study of T cell responses to AZD1222 COVID-19 vaccine. The method was immunoSEQ multiplex PCR; TCRdb's version includes in-frame clones alone and lacks a portion of them. In the table there are approximately 150,000 clones, about 90% of which are singletons. The starting material was peripheral blood, obtained 28 days after the second dose of the MenACWY control vaccine. These receptors were taken from an adult who received the MenACWY meningococcal vaccine as a control. Each CDR3 is given with its conserved first and last residue. The order of the fields is V gene, clone size, D gene, J gene, CDR3 length, CDR3 DNA, CDR3 protein. A D gene is named only where the DNA matches it firmly. Part of the rows lack a size; the others show once, few, many or a class for expanded clones.

TRBV5-5	once	-	TRBJ2-3	14	TGTGCCAGCAGTTGGGATTTCAAGTCAGATACGCAGTATTTT	CASSWDFKSDTQYF
TRBV11-2	-	-	TRBJ2-1	14	TGTGCCAGCAGCCTTGCGGGGATTTCCAATGAGCAGTTCTTC	CASSLAGISNEQFF
TRBV2	-	-	TRBJ2-2	14	TGTGCCAGCAGTGGGACCCCGCCCACCGGGGAGCTGTTTTTT	CASSGTPPTGELFF
TRBV28	-	-	TRBJ1-5	12	TGTGCCAGCAGGAATCTCAATCAGCCCCAGCATTTT	CASRNLNQPQHF
TRBV19	-	TRBD1	TRBJ1-2	18	TGTGCCAGTAGTATAGGATTTGGGCTCGGACAGGGTTCAAACGGCTACACCTTC	CASSIGFGLGQGSNGYTF
TRBV18	-	TRBD1	TRBJ1-6	17	TGTGCCAGCTCTCAGTCAGGCACGGGACAGAGTAGTTCACCCCTCCACTTT	CASSQSGTGQSSSPLHF
TRBV4-3	-	-	TRBJ2-7	16	TGCGCCAGCAGCCGAGCTTCCGGGACTGCCTCCTACGAGCAGTACTTC	CASSRASGTASYEQYF
TRBV10-3	-	-	TRBJ2-1	11	TGTGCCATCAGTTGGCAAGGCGAGCAGTTCTTC	CAISWQGEQFF
TRBV7-2	-	-	TRBJ1-2	15	TGTGCCAGCAGCCCGGGGGCCCTCGCTAACTATGGCTACACCTTC	CASSPGALANYGYTF
TRBV28	-	TRBD1	TRBJ1-4	15	TGTGCCAGCAGTTCCTCCGGGACAGGGGAAGAAAAACTGTTTTTT	CASSSSGTGEEKLFF
TRBV7-6	-	TRBD2	TRBJ2-3	17	TGTGCCAGCAGCTTAATCGCTAGCGGGGCACCCACAGATACGCAGTATTTT	CASSLIASGAPTDTQYF
TRBV18	-	-	TRBJ1-5	15	TGTGCCAGCTCTAATGAACCCCATAGCAATCAGCCCCAGCATTTT	CASSNEPHSNQPQHF
TRBV6-6	-	-	TRBJ1-2	9	TGTGCCAGCGGAGATGGCTACACCTTC	CASGDGYTF
TRBV7-2	-	-	TRBJ2-5	12	TGTGCCAGCAGCTGGGATTCGGAGACCCAGTACTTC	CASSWDSETQYF
TRBV28	once	TRBD1	TRBJ2-7	15	TGTGCCAGCAGTCCCCCCGGGACAGGCATCTACGAGCAGTACTTC	CASSPPGTGIYEQYF
TRBV19	-	-	TRBJ2-7	18	TGTGCCAGTAGCCAGGAAGGCGGGACAGTCCTACGAGTTCACGAGCAGTACTTC	CASSQEGGTVLRVHEQYF
TRBV11-2	-	TRBD2	TRBJ2-1	16	TGTGCCAGCAGCATCAAACTAGCGGGAGCCATTAATGAGCAGTTCTTC	CASSIKLAGAINEQFF
TRBV4-2	-	TRBD2	TRBJ2-1	18	TGTGCCAGCAGCCAAGACCTGGGGGGACTAGCGGGAGAGGGTGAGCAGTTCTTC	CASSQDLGGLAGEGEQFF
TRBV4-3	-	-	TRBJ2-7	14	TGCGCCAGCAGCCAAGGGGCTGGATCCTACGAGCAGTACTTC	CASSQGAGSYEQYF
TRBV4-1	-	-	TRBJ2-3	16	TGCGCCAGCAGCCAAGATTGGCCGGGGAGCACAGATACGCAGTATTTT	CASSQDWPGSTDTQYF
TRBV28	-	-	TRBJ1-1	13	TGTGCCAGCAGTGTCAACTCCCTAGCGGAAGCTTTCTTT	CASSVNSLAEAFF
TRBV30	-	-	TRBJ1-6	13	TGTGCCTGGGGGGGTCTACGCAATTCACCCCTCCACTTT	CAWGGLRNSPLHF
TRBV19	few	TRBD1	TRBJ1-1	15	TGTGCCAGTAGTATTGGCGCAGGGGGTTGGACTGAAGCTTTCTTT	CASSIGAGGWTEAFF
TRBV19	-	TRBD1	TRBJ1-2	15	TGTGCCAGTAGTTTAATCGGGGACAGGTTCTATGGCTACACCTTC	CASSLIGDRFYGYTF
TRBV27	-	TRBD1	TRBJ2-3	18	TGTGCCAGCTCAAATCTCCTCCGGGACAGACCCAACACAGATACGCAGTATTTT	CASSNLLRDRPNTDTQYF
TRBV28	-	TRBD2	TRBJ2-5	14	TGTGCCAGCAGTCCCGGGAGGGGTACGGAGACCCAGTACTTC	CASSPGRGTETQYF
TRBV28	-	-	TRBJ2-5	15	TGTGCCAGCAGTTTCGGGGGGCCGGGCCAAGAGACCCAGTACTTC	CASSFGGPGQETQYF
TRBV6-5	-	-	TRBJ2-1	13	TGTGCCAGCATGGTAACTAGAAACAATGAGCAGTTCTTC	CASMVTRNNEQFF
TRBV7-9	once	-	TRBJ1-4	13	TGTGCCAGCAGCTTATGGGGGGTTGAAAAACTGTTTTTT	CASSLWGVEKLFF
TRBV6-5	-	-	TRBJ1-2	15	TGTGCCAGCAGTTACCTTTCAAGCAGGAGCTATGGCTACACCTTC	CASSYLSSRSYGYTF
TRBV6-6	once	TRBD1	TRBJ1-4	13	TGTGCCAGCGCGGACAGGGTTTTTGAAAAACTGTTTTTT	CASADRVFEKLFF